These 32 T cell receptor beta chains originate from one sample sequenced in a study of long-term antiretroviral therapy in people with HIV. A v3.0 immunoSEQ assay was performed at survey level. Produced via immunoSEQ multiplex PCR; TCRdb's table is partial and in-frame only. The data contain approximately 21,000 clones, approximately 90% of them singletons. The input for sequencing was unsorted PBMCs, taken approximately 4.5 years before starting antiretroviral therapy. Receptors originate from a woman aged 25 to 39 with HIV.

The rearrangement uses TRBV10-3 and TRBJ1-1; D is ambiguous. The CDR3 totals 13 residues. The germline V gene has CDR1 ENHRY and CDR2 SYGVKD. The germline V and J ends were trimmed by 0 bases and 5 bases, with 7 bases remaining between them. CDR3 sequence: CAISESEITEAFF. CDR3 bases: TGTGCCATCAGTGAGTCGGAGATAACTGAAGCTTTCTTT.

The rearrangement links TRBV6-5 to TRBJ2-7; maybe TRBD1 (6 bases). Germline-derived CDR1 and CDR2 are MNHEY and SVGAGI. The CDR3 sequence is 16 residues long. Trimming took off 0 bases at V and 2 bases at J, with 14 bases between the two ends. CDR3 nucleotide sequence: TGTGCCAGCAGTTACTCGACCCAGGACAGAGCCTACGAGCAGTACTTC. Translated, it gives CASSYSTQDRAYEQYF.

The CDR3 loop reads CSVEVEHSYNEQFF. The CDR3 DNA follows: TGCAGCGTTGAAGTGGAACACTCCTACAATGAGCAGTTCTTC. This chain links TRBV29-1 with TRBJ2-1; D gene ambiguous. Germline V gene lookup returns CDR1 SQVTM and CDR2 ANQGSEA. This CDR3 region has 14 residues. The V end lost 1 base, the J end lost 0 bases, and 7 bases lay between the germline ends.

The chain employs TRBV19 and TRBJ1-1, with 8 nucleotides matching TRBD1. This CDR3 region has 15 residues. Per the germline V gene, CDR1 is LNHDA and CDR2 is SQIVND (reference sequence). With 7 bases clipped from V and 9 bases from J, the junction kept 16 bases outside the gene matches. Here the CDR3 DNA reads TGTGCCAGTACAGTTGACGGGCAGGGGGCGAGGAAAGCTTTCTTT. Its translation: CASTVDGQGARKAFF.

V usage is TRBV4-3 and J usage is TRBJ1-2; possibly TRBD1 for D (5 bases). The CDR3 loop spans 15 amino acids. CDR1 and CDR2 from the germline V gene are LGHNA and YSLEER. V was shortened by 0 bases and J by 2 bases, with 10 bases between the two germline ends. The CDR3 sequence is CASSQDWGANYGYTF. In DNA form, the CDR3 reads TGCGCCAGCAGCCAAGATTGGGGCGCCAACTATGGCTACACCTTC.

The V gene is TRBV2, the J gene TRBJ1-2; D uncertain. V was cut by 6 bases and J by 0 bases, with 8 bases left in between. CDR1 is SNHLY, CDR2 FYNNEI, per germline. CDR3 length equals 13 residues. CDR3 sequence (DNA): TGTGCCAGCAGGGCTCCCTCTAACTATGGCTACACCTTC. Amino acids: CASRAPSNYGYTF.

The CDR3 nucleotides are TGCGCCAGCAGTGAGGACAGGGCTAACTATGGCTACACCTTC. Its translation is CASSEDRANYGYTF. The rearrangement links TRBV10-2 to TRBJ1-2; 7 nucleotides agree with TRBD1. The CDR3 has 14 residues. Germline V gene data show CDR1 as WSHSY and CDR2 as SAAADI. V lost 2 bases, J lost 0 bases, and 0 bases stayed unmatched.

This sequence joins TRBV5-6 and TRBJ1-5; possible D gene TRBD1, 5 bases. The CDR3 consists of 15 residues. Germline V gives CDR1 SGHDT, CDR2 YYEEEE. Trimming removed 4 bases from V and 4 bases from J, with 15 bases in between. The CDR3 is CASSPGTGNNQPQHF. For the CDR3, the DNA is TGTGCCAGCAGCCCGGGGACTGGAAATAATCAGCCCCAGCATTTT. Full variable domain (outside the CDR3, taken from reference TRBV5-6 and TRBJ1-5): DAGVTQSPTHLIKTRGQQVTLRCSPKSGHDTVSWYQQALGQGPQFIFQYYEEEERQRGNFPDRFSGHQFPNYSSELNVNALLLGDSALYLCASSPGTGNNQPQHFGDGTRLSIL.

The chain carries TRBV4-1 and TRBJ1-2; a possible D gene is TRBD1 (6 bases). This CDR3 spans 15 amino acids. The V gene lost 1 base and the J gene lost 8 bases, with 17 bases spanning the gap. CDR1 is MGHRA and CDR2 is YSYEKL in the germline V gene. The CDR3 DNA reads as TGCGCCAGCAGCCAAGTCCAGGGGCCTCTATTCGGCTACACCTTC. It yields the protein CASSQVQGPLFGYTF.

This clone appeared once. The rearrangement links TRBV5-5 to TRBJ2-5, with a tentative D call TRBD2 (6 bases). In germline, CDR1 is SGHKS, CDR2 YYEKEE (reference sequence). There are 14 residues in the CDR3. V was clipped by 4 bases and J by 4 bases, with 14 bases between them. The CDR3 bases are TGTGCCAGCAGCCCGGAGGTGGGAGGAGAGACCCAGTACTTC. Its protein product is CASSPEVGGETQYF.

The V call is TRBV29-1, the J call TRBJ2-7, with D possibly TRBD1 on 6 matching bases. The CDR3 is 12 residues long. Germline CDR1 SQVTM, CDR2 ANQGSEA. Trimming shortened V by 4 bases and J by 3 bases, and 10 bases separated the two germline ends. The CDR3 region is CSVGQQGYEQYF. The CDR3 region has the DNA TGCAGCGTTGGGCAACAGGGCTACGAGCAGTACTTC.

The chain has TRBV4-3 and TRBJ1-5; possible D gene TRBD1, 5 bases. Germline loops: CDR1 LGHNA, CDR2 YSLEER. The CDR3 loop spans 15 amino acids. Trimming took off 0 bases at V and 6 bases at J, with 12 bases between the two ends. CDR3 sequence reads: CASSQDRVKFQPQHF. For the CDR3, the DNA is TGCGCCAGCAGCCAAGACAGGGTGAAGTTTCAGCCCCAGCATTTT.

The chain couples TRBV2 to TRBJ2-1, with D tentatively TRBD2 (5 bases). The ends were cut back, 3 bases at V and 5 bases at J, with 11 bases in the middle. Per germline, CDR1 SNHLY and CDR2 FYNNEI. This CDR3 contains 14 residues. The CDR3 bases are TGTGCCAGCAGTGACGGTACTAGAAACAATGAGCAGTTCTTC. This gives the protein CASSDGTRNNEQFF. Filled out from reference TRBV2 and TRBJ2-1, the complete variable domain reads EPEVTQTPSHQVTQMGQEVILRCVPISNHLYFYWYRQILGQKVEFLVSFYNNEISEKSEIFDDQFSVERPDGSNFTLKIRSTKLEDSAMYFCASSDGTRNNEQFFGPGTRLTVL.

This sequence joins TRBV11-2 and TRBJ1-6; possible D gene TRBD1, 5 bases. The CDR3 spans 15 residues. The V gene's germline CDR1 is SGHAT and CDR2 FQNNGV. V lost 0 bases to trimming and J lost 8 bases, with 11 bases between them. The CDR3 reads CASSLEAGLDSPLHF. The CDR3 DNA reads TGTGCCAGCAGCTTAGAAGCAGGGTTGGATTCACCCCTCCACTTT. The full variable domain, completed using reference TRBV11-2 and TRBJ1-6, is EAGVAQSPRYKIIEKRQSVAFWCNPISGHATLYWYQQILGQGPKLLIQFQNNGVVDDSQLPKDRFSAERLKGVDSTLKIQPAKLEDSAVYLCASSLEAGLDSPLHFGNGTRLTVT.

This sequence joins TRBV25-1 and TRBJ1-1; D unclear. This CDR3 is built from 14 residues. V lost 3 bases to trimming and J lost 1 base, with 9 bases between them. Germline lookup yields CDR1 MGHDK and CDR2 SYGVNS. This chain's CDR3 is CASSDIHPNTEAFF. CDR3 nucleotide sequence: TGTGCCAGCAGTGATATCCACCCGAACACTGAAGCTTTCTTT.

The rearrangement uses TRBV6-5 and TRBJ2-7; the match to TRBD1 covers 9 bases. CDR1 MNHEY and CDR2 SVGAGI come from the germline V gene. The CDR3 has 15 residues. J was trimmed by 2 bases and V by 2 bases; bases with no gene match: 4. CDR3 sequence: CASSYEGQGPYEQYF. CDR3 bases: TGTGCCAGCAGTTACGAGGGACAGGGTCCCTACGAGCAGTACTTC.

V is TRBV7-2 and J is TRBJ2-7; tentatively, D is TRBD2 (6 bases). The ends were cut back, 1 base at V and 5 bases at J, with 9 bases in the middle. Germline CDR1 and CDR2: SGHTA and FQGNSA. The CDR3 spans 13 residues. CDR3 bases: TGTGCCAGCAGCTTAGACCCGGGGGACGAGCAGTACTTC. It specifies CASSLDPGDEQYF.

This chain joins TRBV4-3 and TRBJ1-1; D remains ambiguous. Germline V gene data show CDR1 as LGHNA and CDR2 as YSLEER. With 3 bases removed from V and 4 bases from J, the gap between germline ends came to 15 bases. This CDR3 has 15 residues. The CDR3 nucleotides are TGCGCCAGCAGCCAGGCCAGATATTCGGGCACTGAAGCTTTCTTT. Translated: CASSQARYSGTEAFF.

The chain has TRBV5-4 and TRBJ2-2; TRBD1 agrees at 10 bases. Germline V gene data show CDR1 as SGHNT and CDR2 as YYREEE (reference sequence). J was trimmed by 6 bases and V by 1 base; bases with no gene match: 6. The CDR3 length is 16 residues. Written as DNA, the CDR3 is TGTGCCAGCAGCTTGTTGGGACAGGGGATCGCCGGGGAGCTGTTTTTT. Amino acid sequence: CASSLLGQGIAGELFF.

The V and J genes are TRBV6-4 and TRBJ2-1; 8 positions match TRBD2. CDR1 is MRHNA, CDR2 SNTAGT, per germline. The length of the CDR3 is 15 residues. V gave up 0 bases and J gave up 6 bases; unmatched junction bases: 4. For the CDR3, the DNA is TGTGCCAGCAGTGACTCGAGCGGGGGTGGCAATGAGCAGTTCTTC. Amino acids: CASSDSSGGGNEQFF.

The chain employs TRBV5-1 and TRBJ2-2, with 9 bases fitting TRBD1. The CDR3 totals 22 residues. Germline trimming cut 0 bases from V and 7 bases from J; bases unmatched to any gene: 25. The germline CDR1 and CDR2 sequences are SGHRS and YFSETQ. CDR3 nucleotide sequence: TGCGCCAGCAGCTTGGGAACGGGATCGCGGGGGACAGGGAAGGTCAGGATCGGGGAGCTGTTTTTT. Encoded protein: CASSLGTGSRGTGKVRIGELFF.

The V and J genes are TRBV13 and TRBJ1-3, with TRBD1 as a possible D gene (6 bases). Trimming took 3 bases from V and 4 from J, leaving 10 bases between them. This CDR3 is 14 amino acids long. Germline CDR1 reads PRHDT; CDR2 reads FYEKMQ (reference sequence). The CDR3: CASSLGTPGNTIYF. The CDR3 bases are TGTGCCAGCAGCTTGGGGACACCCGGAAACACCATATATTTT.

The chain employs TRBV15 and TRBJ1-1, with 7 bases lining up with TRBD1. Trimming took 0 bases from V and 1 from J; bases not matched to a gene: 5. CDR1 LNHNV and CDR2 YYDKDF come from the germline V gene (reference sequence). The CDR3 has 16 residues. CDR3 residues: CATSRDPGGRNTEAFF. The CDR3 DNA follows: TGTGCCACCAGCAGAGATCCAGGGGGGCGGAACACTGAAGCTTTCTTT.

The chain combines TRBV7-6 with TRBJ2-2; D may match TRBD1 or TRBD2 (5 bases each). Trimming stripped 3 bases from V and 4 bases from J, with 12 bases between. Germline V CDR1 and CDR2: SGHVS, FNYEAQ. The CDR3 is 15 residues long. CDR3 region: CASSLGPGSTGELFF. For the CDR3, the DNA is TGTGCCAGCAGCTTGGGACCCGGGTCCACCGGGGAGCTGTTTTTT. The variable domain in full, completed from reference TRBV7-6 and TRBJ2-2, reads GAGVSQSPRYKVTKRGQDVALRCDPISGHVSLYWYRQALGQGPEFLTYFNYEAQQDKSGLPNDRFSAERPEGSISTLTIQRTEQRDSAMYRCASSLGPGSTGELFFGEGSRLTVL.

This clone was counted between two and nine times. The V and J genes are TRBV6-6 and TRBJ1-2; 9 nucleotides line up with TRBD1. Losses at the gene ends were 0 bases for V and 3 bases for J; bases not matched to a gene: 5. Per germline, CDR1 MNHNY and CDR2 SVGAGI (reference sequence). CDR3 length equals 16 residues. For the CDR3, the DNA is TGTGCCAGCAGTTACTCGACAGGGGGGAAAGACTATGGCTACACCTTC. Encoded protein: CASSYSTGGKDYGYTF.

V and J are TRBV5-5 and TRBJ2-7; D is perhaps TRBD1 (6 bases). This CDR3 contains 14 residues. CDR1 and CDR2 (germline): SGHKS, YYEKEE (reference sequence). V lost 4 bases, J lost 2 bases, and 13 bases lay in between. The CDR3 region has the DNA TGTGCCAGCAGCATGACAGGTACCGCCTACGAGCAGTACTTC. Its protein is CASSMTGTAYEQYF.

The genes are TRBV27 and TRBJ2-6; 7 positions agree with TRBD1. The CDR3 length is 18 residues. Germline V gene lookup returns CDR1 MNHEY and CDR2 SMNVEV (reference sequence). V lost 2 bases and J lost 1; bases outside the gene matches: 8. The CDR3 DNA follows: TGTGCCAGCAGTTTAACAGGGGCGTTAGTATCTGGGGCCAACGTCCTGACTTTC. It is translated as CASSLTGALVSGANVLTF. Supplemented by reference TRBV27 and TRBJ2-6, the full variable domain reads EAQVTQNPRYLITVTGKKLTVTCSQNMNHEYMSWYRQDPGLGLRQIYYSMNVEVTDKGDVPEGYKVSRKEKRNFPLILESPSPNQTSLYFCASSLTGALVSGANVLTFGAGSRLTVL.

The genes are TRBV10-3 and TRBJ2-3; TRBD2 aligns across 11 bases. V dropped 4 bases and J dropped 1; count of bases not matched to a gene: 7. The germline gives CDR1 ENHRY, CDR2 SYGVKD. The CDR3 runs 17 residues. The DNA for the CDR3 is TGTGCCATCAGTGGCCCTACTAGCGGGGGACGCACAGATACGCAGTATTTT. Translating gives CAISGPTSGGRTDTQYF.

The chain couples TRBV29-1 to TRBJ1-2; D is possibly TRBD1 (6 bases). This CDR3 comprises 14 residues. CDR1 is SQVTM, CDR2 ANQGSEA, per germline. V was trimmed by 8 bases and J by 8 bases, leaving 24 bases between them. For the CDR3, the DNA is TGCAGCTTTTCCCCCTCTACAGGGTATGGGGGCTACACCTTC. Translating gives CSFSPSTGYGGYTF.

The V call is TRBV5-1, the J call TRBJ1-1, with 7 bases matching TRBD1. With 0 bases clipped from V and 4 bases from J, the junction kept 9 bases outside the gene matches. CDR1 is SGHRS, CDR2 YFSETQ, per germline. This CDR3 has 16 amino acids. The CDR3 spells CASSLEGAGGVTEAFF. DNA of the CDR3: TGCGCCAGCAGCTTGGAGGGGGCAGGGGGTGTCACTGAAGCTTTCTTT.

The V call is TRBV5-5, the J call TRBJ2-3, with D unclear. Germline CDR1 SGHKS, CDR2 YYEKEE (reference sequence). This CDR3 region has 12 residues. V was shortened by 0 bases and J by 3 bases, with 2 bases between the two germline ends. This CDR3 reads CASSLETDTQYF. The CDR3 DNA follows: TGTGCCAGCAGCTTGGAGACAGATACGCAGTATTTT.

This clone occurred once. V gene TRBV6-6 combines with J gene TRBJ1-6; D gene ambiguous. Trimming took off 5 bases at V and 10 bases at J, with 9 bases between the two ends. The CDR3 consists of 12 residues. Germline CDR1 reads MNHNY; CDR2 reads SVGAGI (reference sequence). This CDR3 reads CASSTRGSPLHF. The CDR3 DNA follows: TGTGCCAGCAGTACTAGAGGGTCACCCCTCCACTTT.